What follows are 27 T cell receptor beta chains derived from one specimen sequenced in a study of blood T cells in healthy people across ages. The second PCR ran roughly 6 to 11 cycles with a sample-barcoded 5' primer and J-beta primers. Each CDR3 protein gets one entry after TCRdb re-called the 5' RACE reads with MiXCR. The table includes about 730,000 distinct CDR3 sequences, approximately 39% detected once. The sample comprised blood. The source of these receptors is a woman aged 60-70 years in good health.

This clonotype was seen only a few times. The chain employs TRBV5-6 and TRBJ2-5; TRBD2 might be the D (6 bases). V lost 4 bases, J lost 3 bases, and 16 bases lay in between. This CDR3 is 15 amino acids long. CDR1 is SGHDT and CDR2 is YYEEEE in the germline V gene. Here the CDR3 DNA reads TGTGCCAGCAGCCTCCCGGGGGACGGAGAAGAGACCCAGTACTTC. Protein sequence: CASSLPGDGEETQYF. The variable domain in full, completed from reference TRBV5-6 and TRBJ2-5, reads DAGVTQSPTHLIKTRGQQVTLRCSPKSGHDTVSWYQQALGQGPQFIFQYYEEEERQRGNFPDRFSGHQFPNYSSELNVNALLLGDSALYLCASSLPGDGEETQYFGPGTRLLVL.

The V and J genes are TRBV6-6 and TRBJ1-1; 12 bases fit TRBD1. The CDR3 consists of 15 residues. The V gene's germline CDR1 is MNHNY and CDR2 SVGAGI (reference sequence). With V trimmed by 6 bases and J by 5 bases, 7 bases remained unmatched. The CDR3 DNA follows: TGTGCCAGCAGCCGGGGACAGGGGGCTCTTACTGAAGCTTTCTTT. Translated: CASSRGQGALTEAFF.

This clonotype was seen only a few times. The chain is built from TRBV28 and TRBJ2-1; a possible D gene is TRBD2 (6 bases). The CDR3 has 13 amino acids. Germline lookup yields CDR1 MDHEN and CDR2 SYDVKM. V was shortened by 4 bases and J by 6 bases, with 10 bases between the two germline ends. The CDR3 is CASSSTSRNEQFF. The CDR3 nucleotides read TGTGCCAGCAGTTCGACTAGTCGCAATGAGCAGTTCTTC.

The rearrangement uses TRBV12-3 or TRBV12-4 and TRBJ2-2, with D perhaps matching TRBD2 (5 bases). Deletions cut 5 bases from V and 1 base from J, with 17 bases between. The CDR3 extends over 17 amino acids. The CDR3 is CASSPEIASLNTGELFF. CDR3 sequence (DNA): TGTGCCAGCAGTCCTGAGATAGCTAGCTTGAACACCGGGGAGCTGTTTTTT.

V and J are TRBV12-3 or TRBV12-4 and TRBJ2-3, with 8 bases lining up with TRBD1. This CDR3 spans 15 amino acids. J gave up 4 bases and V 0 bases, and 3 bases lay outside the gene matches. In DNA, the CDR3 is TGTGCCAGCAGTTTAGCTCGACAGGGGTCAGATACGCAGTATTTT. Amino acid sequence: CASSLARQGSDTQYF.

In this sample, this clonotype turned up a few times. V gene TRBV20-1 combines with J gene TRBJ1-6, with TRBD1 identical over 11 bases. The J segment lost 2 bases and the V segment lost 3 bases, leaving 3 bases of the junction unmatched. Germline assignment: CDR1 DFQATT and CDR2 SNEGSKA (reference sequence). CDR3 length equals 16 residues. The CDR3 bases are TGCAGTGCTAGCGGGGACAGGGGGACCTATAATTCACCCCTCCACTTT. It yields the protein CSASGDRGTYNSPLHF.

The chain carries TRBV13 and TRBJ2-3; 9 nucleotides match TRBD1. Germline values: CDR1 PRHDT, CDR2 FYEKMQ (reference sequence). V lost 5 bases and J lost 1; bases outside the gene matches: 10. This CDR3 contains 17 residues. The CDR3 region is CASSLDRGRRGTDTQYF. The CDR3 nucleotides read TGTGCCAGCAGCCTGGACAGGGGACGTAGGGGCACAGATACGCAGTATTTT. Full variable domain (remainder filled in from reference TRBV13 and TRBJ2-3): AAGVIQSPRHLIKEKRETATLKCYPIPRHDTVYWYQQGPGQDPQFLISFYEKMQSDKGSIPDRFSAQQFSDYHSELNMSSLELGDSALYFCASSLDRGRRGTDTQYFGPGTRLTVL.

This clonotype was recorded many times. V gene TRBV9 combines with J gene TRBJ2-7; no definite D call. Deletions cut 0 bases from V and 3 bases from J, with 13 bases between. Germline CDR1 SGDLS, CDR2 YYNGEE. The CDR3 is 15 amino acids. The DNA for the CDR3 is TGTGCCAGCAGCGTAGCGGAGAGCCTGATCTACGAGCAGTACTTC. Protein product: CASSVAESLIYEQYF.

This clonotype was counted only a few times. V is TRBV29-1 and J is TRBJ1-2, with 8 bases matching TRBD1. This CDR3 comprises 12 residues. Per germline, CDR1 SQVTM and CDR2 ANQGSEA. The junction had 5 bases not matched to a gene; V was cut back by 6 bases and J by 5 bases. CDR3 nucleotide sequence: TGCAGCGTGCAGGGGGCGGGTTATGGCTACACCTTC. This gives the protein CSVQGAGYGYTF.

The J gene is TRBJ1-1, the V gene TRBV10-3, with D possibly being TRBD1 (6 bases). The germline V and J ends were trimmed by 4 bases and 1 base, with 7 bases remaining between them. The germline V gene has CDR1 ENHRY and CDR2 SYGVKD. CDR3 length equals 13 residues. The CDR3: CAISAGANTEAFF. The CDR3 DNA reads TGTGCCATCAGTGCAGGGGCGAACACTGAAGCTTTCTTT.

V gene TRBV10-1 combines with J gene TRBJ1-1; the D is unclear. CDR1 WNHNN and CDR2 SYGVQD come from the germline V gene (reference sequence). Deletions cut 5 bases from V and 6 bases from J, with 13 bases between. The CDR3 covers 13 residues. The CDR3 is CASSPFRRAEAFF. For the CDR3, the DNA is TGCGCCAGCAGTCCTTTTCGGCGGGCTGAAGCTTTCTTT.

The DNA for the CDR3 is TGTGCCAGCAGCGTAGCTACCGGGATTAACTATGGCTACACCTTC. Translated, it gives CASSVATGINYGYTF. The chain uses TRBV9 and TRBJ1-2; D is ambiguous. The CDR3 sequence is 15 residues long. Germline values: CDR1 SGDLS, CDR2 YYNGEE. Deletions cut 0 bases from V and 1 base from J, with 10 bases between.

The CDR3 sequence: CASSQGELAGGETQYF. DNA for the CDR3: TGTGCCAGCAGCCAAGGGGAACTAGCGGGAGGAGAGACCCAGTACTTC. The chain has TRBV3-1 and TRBJ2-5; 12 bases fit TRBD2. This CDR3 is built from 16 residues. The germline gives CDR1 LGHDT, CDR2 YNNKEL (reference sequence). V was clipped by 1 base and J by 4 bases; unmatched bases: 4.

The CDR3 sequence is CASSKNREGDYEQYF. Here the CDR3 DNA reads TGCGCCAGCAGCAAGAACAGGGAGGGAGACTACGAGCAGTACTTC. The chain carries TRBV5-1 and TRBJ2-7, with D possibly being TRBD2 (7 bases). This CDR3 has 15 amino acids. Trimming took off 4 bases at V and 3 bases at J, with 17 bases between the two ends. CDR1 and CDR2 (germline): SGHRS, YFSETQ.

The chain links TRBV6-5 to TRBJ2-5; 7 bases match TRBD2. Per the germline V gene, CDR1 is MNHEY and CDR2 is SVGAGI. There are 15 residues in the CDR3. J gave up 0 bases and V 7 bases, and 8 bases lay outside the gene matches. CDR3 nucleotides: TGTGCCAGCACCTCCACGGGGGGATACCAAGAGACCCAGTACTTC. The encoded protein is CASTSTGGYQETQYF.

This clonotype has a handful of counts. V is TRBV5-1 and J is TRBJ2-1, with a tentative D call TRBD1 (5 bases). Trimming took off 4 bases at V and 5 bases at J, with 16 bases between the two ends. Germline assignment: CDR1 SGHRS and CDR2 YFSETQ. The CDR3 covers 15 residues. The CDR3 DNA reads TGCGCCAGCAGCCGGATGGGTGGGGCTGACAATGAGCAGTTCTTC. Its translation is CASSRMGGADNEQFF.

In this sample, this clonotype turned up a few times. The V gene is TRBV5-1, the J gene TRBJ2-5, with TRBD2 identical over 7 bases. The CDR3 totals 15 residues. With 2 bases clipped from V and 2 bases from J, the junction kept 6 bases outside the gene matches. Germline loops: CDR1 SGHRS, CDR2 YFSETQ. This CDR3 is CASSFTAGEQETQYF. Here the CDR3 DNA reads TGCGCCAGCAGCTTCACGGCGGGGGAACAAGAGACCCAGTACTTC.

This sequence joins TRBV6-6 and TRBJ2-1; 7 positions match TRBD1. Germline loops: CDR1 MNHNY, CDR2 SVGAGI (reference sequence). J gave up 8 bases and V 2 bases, and 9 bases lay outside the gene matches. The CDR3 extends over 15 amino acids. This CDR3 is CASSYLGTVYDEQFF. The CDR3, as DNA: TGTGCCAGCAGTTACCTCGGGACAGTATACGATGAGCAGTTCTTC.

The rearrangement joins TRBV20-1 to TRBJ1-2; D call uncertain. Germline V gene sequence: CDR1 DFQATT, CDR2 SNEGSKA (reference sequence). This CDR3 is 11 amino acids long. V was pared by 2 bases and J by 4 bases, with 5 bases between. CDR3 DNA sequence: TGCAGTGCTAGACCTTCCTATGGCTACACCTTC. It yields the protein CSARPSYGYTF.

This clonotype has just one count. This chain joins TRBV12-3 or TRBV12-4 and TRBJ2-1; 9 bases are shared with TRBD2. Trimming removed 4 bases from V and 9 bases from J; junction bases left unmatched: 13. The CDR3 covers 16 residues. CDR3 nucleotides: TGTGCCAGCAGTTCCACTGGCGGGGGGGCCGGGTCTGAGCAGTTCTTC. Translating it yields CASSSTGGGAGSEQFF.

This clonotype was detected only once. The chain combines TRBV18 with TRBJ2-4; 7 bases fit TRBD2. The J call may be in error: the DNA end matches TRBJ2-7 better. The CDR3 runs 16 residues. Germline lookup yields CDR1 KGHSH and CDR2 LQKENI. This CDR3 is CASSPPRLASPYEQYF. The CDR3 DNA reads TGTGCCAGCTCACCACCGAGACTAGCATCCCCCTACGAGCAGTACTTC.

J is TRBJ2-4 and V is TRBV20-1; D call uncertain. The CDR3 consists of 11 residues. V was clipped by 0 bases and J by 7 bases, with 4 bases between them. CDR1 is DFQATT and CDR2 is SNEGSKA in the germline V gene (reference sequence). Here the CDR3 reads CSAREANIQYF. The CDR3 DNA follows: TGCAGTGCTAGAGAGGCCAACATTCAGTACTTC.

Details on this clonotype: Relative to the germline gene, one junction end is altered; a read error may explain this. This chain links TRBV7-2 with TRBJ2-6; either TRBD1 or TRBD2 may fit D (5 bases each). The CDR3 has 19 amino acids. Germline CDR1 and CDR2: SGHTA and FQGNSA. CDR3 loop: CASSPRPASTGSGAYVLTF. The CDR3 DNA follows: TGTGCCAGCAGCCCCCGCCCGGCTAGCACCGGCTCTGGGGCCTACGTCCTGACTTTC.

The chain joins TRBV5-1 to TRBJ2-1; 8 nucleotides match TRBD2. The CDR3 length is 15 residues. J gave up 2 bases and V 5 bases, and 6 bases lay outside the gene matches. Germline V gene sequence: CDR1 SGHRS, CDR2 YFSETQ. The DNA of the CDR3 is TGCGCCAGCAGACAGAGCGGGGGAACCTACAATGAGCAGTTCTTC. It specifies CASRQSGGTYNEQFF.

The gene calls are TRBV27 and TRBJ2-5, with TRBD1 matching over 7 bases. Unmatched junction bases numbered 11, after V lost 5 bases and J lost 5 bases. The CDR3 extends over 15 amino acids. Germline CDR1 is MNHEY and CDR2 is SMNVEV (reference sequence). In DNA, the CDR3 is TGTGCCAGCAGTCCCGGACAGGTGGGCAGGGAGACCCAGTACTTC. As protein: CASSPGQVGRETQYF.

V and J are TRBV10-3 and TRBJ1-5; 8 bases line up with TRBD1. V dropped 3 bases and J dropped 4; count of bases not matched to a gene: 8. CDR3 length: 16 residues. Germline CDR1 is ENHRY and CDR2 is SYGVKD. CDR3 region: CAISEKPRQGNQPQHF. The CDR3 DNA reads as TGTGCCATCAGTGAAAAACCACGACAGGGGAATCAGCCCCAGCATTTT.

The V and J genes are TRBV28 and TRBJ1-2; maybe TRBD1 (5 bases). Germline CDR1 and CDR2: MDHEN and SYDVKM. V was trimmed by 3 bases and J by 3 bases, leaving 11 bases between them. The CDR3 contains 14 residues. The CDR3 DNA is TGTGCCAGCAGTTTTTGGGGGGAGGACTATGGCTACACCTTC. Translated: CASSFWGEDYGYTF.